These T cell receptor beta chains were read from a single sample in a study of radiotherapy plus CTLA-4 blockade in lung cancer. Repertoires were generated with immunoSEQ multiplex PCR, while TCRdb's copy carries only in-frame clones and drops some. The sample has more than 75,000 clones, 72% seen once. The material was peripheral blood, obtained from a patient treated with radiotherapy plus ipilimumab. All receptors derive from a human donor with non-small cell lung cancer that progressed on radiotherapy plus ipilimumab. The CDR3 runs from the conserved cysteine through the conserved F or W. The D gene is left open where the match is weak. Size values are once, few and many counts, or a class for expanded clones, and some rows have none.

.	TRBV9	TRBD1	TRBJ1-2	CASSVAPGQGASGYTF	TGTGCCAGCAGCGTTGCTCCGGGACAGGGGGCGTCTGGCTACACCTTC
.	TRBV21-1	.	TRBJ1-2	CASSKEGQLYGYTF	TGTGCCAGCAGCAAAGAGGGGCAGCTCTATGGCTACACCTTC
.	TRBV7-8	TRBD2	TRBJ2-3	CASNPPSGGGPSTQYF	TGTGCCAGCAACCCGCCTAGCGGGGGGGGCCCGAGTACGCAGTATTTT
.	TRBV27	.	TRBJ2-7	CASSLGASRSYEQYF	TGTGCCAGCAGTTTAGGGGCAAGTCGTAGTTACGAGCAGTACTTC
.	TRBV28	TRBD2	TRBJ2-2	CASSFISSGSIGELFF	TGTGCCAGCAGTTTCATATCCAGCGGGAGTATCGGGGAGCTGTTTTTT
few	TRBV7-9	.	TRBJ1-2	CASSGGREGYTF	TGTGCCAGCAGCGGGGGCAGGGAGGGCTACACCTTC
.	TRBV7-9	.	TRBJ2-7	CASSPKEVGGTYEQYF	TGTGCCAGCAGCCCCAAAGAGGTAGGGGGAACCTACGAGCAGTACTTC
.	TRBV6-5	.	TRBJ1-6	CASSFGSSYNSPLHF	TGTGCCAGCAGTTTCGGGAGCTCCTATAATTCACCCCTCCACTTT
.	TRBV28	.	TRBJ1-1	CAITSSIILNTEAFF	TGTGCCATTACTTCCAGCATCATATTGAACACTGAAGCTTTCTTT
.	TRBV7-3	TRBD1	TRBJ2-2	CASSPGQGRTGELFF	TGTGCCAGCAGCCCCGGACAGGGACGCACCGGGGAGCTGTTTTTT
few	TRBV5-6	.	TRBJ1-1	CASSLGGGPAEAFF	TGTGCCAGCAGCTTGGGTGGGGGGCCAGCTGAAGCTTTCTTT
.	TRBV5-5	TRBD1	TRBJ1-2	CASSLRLTGKNYGYTF	TGTGCCAGCAGCTTGAGGTTGACAGGGAAGAACTATGGCTACACCTTC
.	TRBV2	.	TRBJ1-1	CASSRSNTEAFF	TGTGCCAGCAGCAGGTCCAACACTGAAGCTTTCTTT
.	TRBV28	.	TRBJ2-7	CASSFPAGNEQYF	TGTGCCAGCAGTTTCCCCGCAGGGAACGAGCAGTACTTC
few	TRBV4-1	.	TRBJ2-7	CASSHRLGGYEQYF	TGCGCCAGCAGCCACAGGCTAGGGGGCTACGAGCAGTACTTC
.	TRBV4-1	TRBD1	TRBJ2-5	CASSQTDRGLEETQYF	TGCGCCAGCAGCCAGACGGACAGGGGGCTCGAGGAGACCCAGTACTTC
.	TRBV11-2	.	TRBJ2-3	CASSFTDTQYF	TGTGCCAGCAGCTTCACAGATACGCAGTATTTT
once	TRBV28	.	TRBJ2-7	CASIRKGGYEQYF	TGTGCCAGCATTCGGAAGGGCGGATACGAGCAGTACTTC
.	TRBV7-2	.	TRBJ1-1	CASSLFFTEAFF	TGTGCCAGCAGCTTATTCTTCACTGAAGCTTTCTTT
.	TRBV10-3	.	TRBJ2-7	CAISDNGYEQYF	TGTGCCATCAGTGATAATGGGTACGAGCAGTACTTC
.	TRBV6-1	.	TRBJ2-3	CASSSAGGPDTQYF	TGTGCCAGCAGTTCTGCAGGAGGGCCAGATACGCAGTATTTT
.	TRBV6-6	.	TRBJ2-7	CASNYAGSNEQYF	TGTGCCAGCAATTACGCTGGGAGCAACGAGCAGTACTTC
once	TRBV7-3	TRBD2	TRBJ2-3	CASSLGLAGGADTQYF	TGTGCCAGCAGCTTAGGACTAGCGGGGGGTGCAGATACGCAGTATTTT
.	TRBV15	.	TRBJ2-1	CATSIGGNYNEQFF	TGTGCCACCAGCATTGGGGGCAACTACAATGAGCAGTTCTTC
.	TRBV7-2	.	TRBJ1-4	CASSLGRGEKLFF	TGTGCCAGCAGCTTAGGGCGCGGGGAAAAACTGTTTTTT
once	TRBV6-5	.	TRBJ1-2	CASSSDRVYGYTF	TGTGCCAGCAGTTCGGACAGAGTCTATGGCTACACCTTC
.	TRBV27	TRBD1	TRBJ2-5	CASGRTGRISKETQYF	TGTGCCAGCGGAAGGACAGGGAGGATATCGAAAGAGACCCAGTACTTC